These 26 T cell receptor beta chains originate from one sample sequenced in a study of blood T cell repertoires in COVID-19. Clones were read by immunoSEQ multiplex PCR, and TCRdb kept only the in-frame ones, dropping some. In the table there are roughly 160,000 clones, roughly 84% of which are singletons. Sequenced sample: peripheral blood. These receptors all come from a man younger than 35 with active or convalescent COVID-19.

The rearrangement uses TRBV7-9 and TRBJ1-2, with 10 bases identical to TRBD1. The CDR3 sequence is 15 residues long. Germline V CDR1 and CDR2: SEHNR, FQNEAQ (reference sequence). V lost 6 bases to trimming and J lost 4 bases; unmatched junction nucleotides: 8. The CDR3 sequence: CASRTPGTGVYGYTF. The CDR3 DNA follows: TGTGCCAGCAGAACACCCGGGACAGGGGTCTATGGCTACACCTTC.

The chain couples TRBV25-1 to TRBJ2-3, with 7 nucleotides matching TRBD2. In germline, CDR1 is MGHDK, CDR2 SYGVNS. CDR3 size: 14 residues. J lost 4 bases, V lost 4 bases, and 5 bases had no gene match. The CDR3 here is CASSVGGGSDTQYF. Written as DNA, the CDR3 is TGTGCCAGCAGTGTTGGGGGAGGGTCAGATACGCAGTATTTT.

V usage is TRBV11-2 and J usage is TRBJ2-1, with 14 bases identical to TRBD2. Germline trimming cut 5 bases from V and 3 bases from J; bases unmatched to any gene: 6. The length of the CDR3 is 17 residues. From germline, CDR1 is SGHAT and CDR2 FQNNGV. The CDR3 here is CASSLRTSGGIYNEQFF. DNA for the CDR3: TGTGCCAGCAGCCTGAGGACTAGCGGGGGGATCTACAATGAGCAGTTCTTC.

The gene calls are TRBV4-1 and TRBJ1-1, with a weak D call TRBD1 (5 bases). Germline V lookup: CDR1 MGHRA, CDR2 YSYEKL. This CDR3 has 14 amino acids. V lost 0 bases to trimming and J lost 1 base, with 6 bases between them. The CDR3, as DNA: TGCGCCAGCAGCCAAGACAGGGCGAACACTGAAGCTTTCTTT. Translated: CASSQDRANTEAFF.

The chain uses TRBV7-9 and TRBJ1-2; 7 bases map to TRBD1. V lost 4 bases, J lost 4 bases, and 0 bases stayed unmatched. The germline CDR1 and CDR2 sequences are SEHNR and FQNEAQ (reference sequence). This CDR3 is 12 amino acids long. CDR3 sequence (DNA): TGTGCCAGCAGCTCAGGGGGCTATGGCTACACCTTC. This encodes CASSSGGYGYTF.

CDR3 protein: CASSDYGGSYETQYF. The CDR3 DNA follows: TGTGCCAGCAGTGATTACGGGGGGTCCTACGAGACCCAGTACTTC. This chain connects TRBV6-2 or TRBV6-3 to TRBJ2-5, with 7 bases fitting TRBD2. The J segment lost 5 bases and the V segment lost 5 bases, leaving 11 bases of the junction unmatched. The CDR3 has 15 residues. Germline values: CDR1 MNHEY, CDR2 SVGEGT.

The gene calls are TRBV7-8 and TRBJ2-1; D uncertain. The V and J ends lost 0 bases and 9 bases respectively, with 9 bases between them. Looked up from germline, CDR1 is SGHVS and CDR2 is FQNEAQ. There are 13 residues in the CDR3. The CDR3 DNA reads TGTGCCAGCAGCTTAGCGTATCGGTCTGAGCAGTTCTTC. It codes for CASSLAYRSEQFF.

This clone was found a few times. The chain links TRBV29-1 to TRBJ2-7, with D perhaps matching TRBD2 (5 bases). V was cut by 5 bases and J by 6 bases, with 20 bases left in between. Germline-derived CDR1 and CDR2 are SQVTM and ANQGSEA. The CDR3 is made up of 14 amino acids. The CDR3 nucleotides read TGCAGCGTTCCTAACCCCATCCTAGGAGGCGAGCAGTACTTC. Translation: CSVPNPILGGEQYF.

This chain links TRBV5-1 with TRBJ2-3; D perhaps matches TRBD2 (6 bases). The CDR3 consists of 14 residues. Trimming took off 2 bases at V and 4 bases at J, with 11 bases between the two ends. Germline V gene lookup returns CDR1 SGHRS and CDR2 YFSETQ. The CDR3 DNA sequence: TGCGCCAGCAGCTTCGCGGAGGGCGCAGATACGCAGTATTTT. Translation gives CASSFAEGADTQYF.

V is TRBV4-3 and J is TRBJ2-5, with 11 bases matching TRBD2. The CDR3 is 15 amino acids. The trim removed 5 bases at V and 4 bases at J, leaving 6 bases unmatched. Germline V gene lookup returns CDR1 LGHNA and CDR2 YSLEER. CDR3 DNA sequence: TGCGCCAGCAGCAAGACTAGCGGGAAGTTAGAGACCCAGTACTTC. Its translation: CASSKTSGKLETQYF.

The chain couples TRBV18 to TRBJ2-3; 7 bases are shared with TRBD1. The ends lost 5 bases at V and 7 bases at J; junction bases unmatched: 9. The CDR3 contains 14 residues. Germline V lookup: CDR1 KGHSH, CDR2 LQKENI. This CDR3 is CASSNGRQGYTQYF. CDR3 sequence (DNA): TGTGCCAGCTCAAACGGACGACAGGGCTATACGCAGTATTTT.

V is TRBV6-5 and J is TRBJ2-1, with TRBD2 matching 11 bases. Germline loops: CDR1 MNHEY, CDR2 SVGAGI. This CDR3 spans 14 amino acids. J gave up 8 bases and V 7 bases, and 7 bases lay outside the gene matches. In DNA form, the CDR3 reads TGTGCCAGCAAGGTCCTAGCGGGAGGCTATGAGCAGTTCTTC. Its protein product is CASKVLAGGYEQFF.

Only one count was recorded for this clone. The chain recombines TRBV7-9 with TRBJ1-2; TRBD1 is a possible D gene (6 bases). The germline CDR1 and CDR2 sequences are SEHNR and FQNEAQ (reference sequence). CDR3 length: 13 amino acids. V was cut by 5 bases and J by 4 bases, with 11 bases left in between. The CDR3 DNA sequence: TGTGCCAGCAGCCAACAGGGTGGCTATGGCTACACCTTC. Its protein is CASSQQGGYGYTF.

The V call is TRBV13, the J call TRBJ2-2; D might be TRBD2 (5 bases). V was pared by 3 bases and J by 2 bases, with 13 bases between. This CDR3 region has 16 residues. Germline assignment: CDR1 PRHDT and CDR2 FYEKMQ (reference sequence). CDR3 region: CASSFKAGANTGELFF. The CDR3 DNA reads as TGTGCCAGCAGCTTTAAGGCGGGCGCTAACACCGGGGAGCTGTTTTTT.

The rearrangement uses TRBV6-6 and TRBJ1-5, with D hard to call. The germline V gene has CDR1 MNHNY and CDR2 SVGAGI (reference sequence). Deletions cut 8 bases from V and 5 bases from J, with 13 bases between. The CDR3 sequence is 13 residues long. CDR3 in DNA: TGTGCCAGCCGGACGGACTCCTATCAGCCCCAGCATTTT. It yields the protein CASRTDSYQPQHF.

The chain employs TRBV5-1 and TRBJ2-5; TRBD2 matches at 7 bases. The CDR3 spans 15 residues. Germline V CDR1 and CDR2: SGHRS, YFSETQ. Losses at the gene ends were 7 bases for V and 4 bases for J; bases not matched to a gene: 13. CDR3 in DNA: TGCGCCAGCGGCAAGACTAGCATCGGGAGAGAGACCCAGTACTTC. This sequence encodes CASGKTSIGRETQYF. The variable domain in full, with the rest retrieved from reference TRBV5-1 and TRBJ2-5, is KAGVTQTPRYLIKTRGQQVTLSCSPISGHRSVSWYQQTPGQGLQFLFEYFSETQRNKGNFPGRFSGRQFSNSRSEMNVSTLELGDSALYLCASGKTSIGRETQYFGPGTRLLVL.

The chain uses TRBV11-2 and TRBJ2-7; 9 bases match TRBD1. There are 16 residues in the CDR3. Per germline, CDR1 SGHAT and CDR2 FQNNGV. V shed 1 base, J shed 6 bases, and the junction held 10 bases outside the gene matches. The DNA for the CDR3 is TGTGCCAGCAGCTTAGGCCAAGGACAGGGGTCCGGCGAGCAGTACTTC. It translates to CASSLGQGQGSGEQYF.

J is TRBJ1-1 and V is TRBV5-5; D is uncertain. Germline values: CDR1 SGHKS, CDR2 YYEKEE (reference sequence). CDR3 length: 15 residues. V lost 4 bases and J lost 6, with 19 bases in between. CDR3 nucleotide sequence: TGTGCCAGCAGCCCCCGGACGGGAAGGGTCCCTGAAGCTTTCTTT. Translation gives CASSPRTGRVPEAFF.

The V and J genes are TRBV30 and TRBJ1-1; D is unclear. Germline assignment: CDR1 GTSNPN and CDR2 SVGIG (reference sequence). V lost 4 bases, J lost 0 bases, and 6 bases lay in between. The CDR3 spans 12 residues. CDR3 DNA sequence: TGTGCCTGGATTCAGATGAACACTGAAGCTTTCTTT. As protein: CAWIQMNTEAFF.

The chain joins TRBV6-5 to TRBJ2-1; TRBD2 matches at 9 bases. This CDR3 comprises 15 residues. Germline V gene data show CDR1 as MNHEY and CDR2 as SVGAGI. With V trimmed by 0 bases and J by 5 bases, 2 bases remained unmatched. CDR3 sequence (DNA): TGTGCCAGCAGTTACTCTGCGGGGGGGCACAATGAGCAGTTCTTC. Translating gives CASSYSAGGHNEQFF.

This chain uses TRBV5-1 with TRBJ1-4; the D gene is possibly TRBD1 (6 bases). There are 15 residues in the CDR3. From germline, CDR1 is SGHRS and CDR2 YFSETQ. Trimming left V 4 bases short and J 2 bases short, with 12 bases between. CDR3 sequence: CASSPTGLTNEKLFF. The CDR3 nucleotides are TGCGCCAGCAGCCCTACAGGGTTGACTAATGAAAAACTGTTTTTT. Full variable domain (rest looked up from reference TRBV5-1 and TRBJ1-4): KAGVTQTPRYLIKTRGQQVTLSCSPISGHRSVSWYQQTPGQGLQFLFEYFSETQRNKGNFPGRFSGRQFSNSRSEMNVSTLELGDSALYLCASSPTGLTNEKLFFGSGTQLSVL.

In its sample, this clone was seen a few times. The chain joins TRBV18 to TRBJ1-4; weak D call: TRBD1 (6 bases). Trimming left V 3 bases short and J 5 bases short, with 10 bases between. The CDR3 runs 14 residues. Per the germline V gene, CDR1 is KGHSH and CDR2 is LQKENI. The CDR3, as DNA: TGTGCCAGCTCACCTGCAGGGACAAATGAAAAACTGTTTTTT. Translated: CASSPAGTNEKLFF.

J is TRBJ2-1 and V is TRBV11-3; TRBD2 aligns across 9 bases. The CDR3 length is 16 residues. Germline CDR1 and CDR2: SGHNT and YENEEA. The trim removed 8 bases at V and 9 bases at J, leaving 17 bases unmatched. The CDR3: CASSTRAGGPHGEQFF. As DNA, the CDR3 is TGTGCCAGCTCCACTCGGGCGGGGGGGCCCCACGGTGAGCAGTTCTTC.

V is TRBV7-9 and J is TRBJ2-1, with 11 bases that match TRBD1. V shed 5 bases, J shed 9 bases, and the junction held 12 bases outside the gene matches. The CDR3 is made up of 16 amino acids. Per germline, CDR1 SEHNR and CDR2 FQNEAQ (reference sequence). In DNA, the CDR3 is TGTGCCAGCAGCGGGTGGACAGGGGGCGAACAATTTGAGCAGTTCTTC. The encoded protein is CASSGWTGGEQFEQFF.

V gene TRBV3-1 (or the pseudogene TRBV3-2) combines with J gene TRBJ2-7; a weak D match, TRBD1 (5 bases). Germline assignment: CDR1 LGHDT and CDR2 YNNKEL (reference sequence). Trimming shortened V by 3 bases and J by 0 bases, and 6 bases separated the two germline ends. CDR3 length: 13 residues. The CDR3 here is CASSQTDSYEQYF. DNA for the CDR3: TGTGCCAGCAGCCAGACAGACTCCTACGAGCAGTACTTC.

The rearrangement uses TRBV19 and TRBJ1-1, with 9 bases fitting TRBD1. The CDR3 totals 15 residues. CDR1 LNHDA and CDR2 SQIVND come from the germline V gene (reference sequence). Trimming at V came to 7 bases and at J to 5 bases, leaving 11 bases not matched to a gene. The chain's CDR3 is CASTGGTGKRTEAFF. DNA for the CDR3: TGTGCCAGTACTGGAGGGACAGGGAAAAGGACTGAAGCTTTCTTT.